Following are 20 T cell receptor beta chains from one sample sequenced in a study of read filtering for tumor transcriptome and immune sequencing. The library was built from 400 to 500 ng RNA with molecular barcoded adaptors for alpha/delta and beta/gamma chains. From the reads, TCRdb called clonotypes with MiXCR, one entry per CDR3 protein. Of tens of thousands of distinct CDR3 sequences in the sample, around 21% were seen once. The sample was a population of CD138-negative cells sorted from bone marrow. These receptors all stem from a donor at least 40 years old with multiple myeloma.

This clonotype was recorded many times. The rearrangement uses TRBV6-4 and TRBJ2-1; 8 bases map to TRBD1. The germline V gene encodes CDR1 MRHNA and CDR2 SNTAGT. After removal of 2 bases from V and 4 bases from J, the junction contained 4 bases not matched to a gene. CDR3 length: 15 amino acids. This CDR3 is CASSDGQGPYNEQFF. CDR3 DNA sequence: TGTGCCAGCAGTGACGGACAGGGCCCTTACAATGAGCAGTTCTTC.

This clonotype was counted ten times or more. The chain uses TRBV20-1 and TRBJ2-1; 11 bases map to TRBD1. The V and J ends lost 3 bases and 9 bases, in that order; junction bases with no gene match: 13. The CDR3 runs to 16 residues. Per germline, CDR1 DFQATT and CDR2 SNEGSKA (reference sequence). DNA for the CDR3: TGCAGTGCTAGGCCCTTTAGGACAGGGGGCTGGGCTGAGCAGTTCTTC. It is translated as CSARPFRTGGWAEQFF.

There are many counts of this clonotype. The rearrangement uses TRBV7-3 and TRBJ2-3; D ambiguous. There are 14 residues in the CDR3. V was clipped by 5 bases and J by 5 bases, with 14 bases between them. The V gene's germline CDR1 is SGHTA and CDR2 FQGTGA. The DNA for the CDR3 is TGTGCCAGCAGCAAGGGTCCCCCCAGAGATACGCAGTATTTT. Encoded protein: CASSKGPPRDTQYF.

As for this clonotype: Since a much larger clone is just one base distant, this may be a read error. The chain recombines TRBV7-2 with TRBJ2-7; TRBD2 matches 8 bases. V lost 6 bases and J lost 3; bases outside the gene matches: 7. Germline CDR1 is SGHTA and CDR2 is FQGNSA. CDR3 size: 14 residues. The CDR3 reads CASRRRGGGYEQYF. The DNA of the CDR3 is TGTGCCAGCAGGCGCCGGGGGGGGGGCTACGAGCAGTACTTC.

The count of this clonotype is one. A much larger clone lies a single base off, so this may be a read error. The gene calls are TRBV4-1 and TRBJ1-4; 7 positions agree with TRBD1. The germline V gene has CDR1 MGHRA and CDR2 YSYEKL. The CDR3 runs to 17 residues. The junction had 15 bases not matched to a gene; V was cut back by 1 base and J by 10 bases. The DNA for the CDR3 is TGCGCCAGCAGCCAAGGCCTGCTGGGACAGCCGGGGAGAAAACTGTTTTTT. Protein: CASSQGLLGQPGRKLFF.

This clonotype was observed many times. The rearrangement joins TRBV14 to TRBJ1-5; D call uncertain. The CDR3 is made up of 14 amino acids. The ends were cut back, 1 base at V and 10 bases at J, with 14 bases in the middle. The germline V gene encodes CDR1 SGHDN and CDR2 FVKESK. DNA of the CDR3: TGTGCCAGCAGCCAAGTCGCGGTCTTTGGACCCCAGCATTTT. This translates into CASSQVAVFGPQHF. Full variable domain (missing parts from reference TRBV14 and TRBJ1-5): EAGVTQFPSHSVIEKGQTVTLRCDPISGHDNLYWYRRVMGKEIKFLLHFVKESKQDESGMPNNRFLAERTGGTYSTLKVQPAELEDSGVYFCASSQVAVFGPQHFGDGTRLSIL.

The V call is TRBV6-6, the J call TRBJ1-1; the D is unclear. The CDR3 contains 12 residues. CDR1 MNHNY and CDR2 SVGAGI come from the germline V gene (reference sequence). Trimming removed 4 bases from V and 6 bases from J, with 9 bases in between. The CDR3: CASSWGNSEAFF. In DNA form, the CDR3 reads TGTGCCAGCAGTTGGGGTAACTCTGAAGCTTTCTTT.

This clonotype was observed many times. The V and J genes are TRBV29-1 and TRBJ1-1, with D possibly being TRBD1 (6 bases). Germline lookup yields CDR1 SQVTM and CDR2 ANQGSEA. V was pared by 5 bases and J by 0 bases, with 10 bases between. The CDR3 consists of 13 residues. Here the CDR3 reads CSVIQGLNTEAFF. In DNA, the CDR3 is TGCAGCGTTATACAGGGATTGAACACTGAAGCTTTCTTT. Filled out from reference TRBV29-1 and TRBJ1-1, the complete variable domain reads SAVISQKPSRDICQRGTSLTIQCQVDSQVTMMFWYRQQPGQSLTLIATANQGSEATYESGFVIDKFPISRPNLTFSTLTVSNMSPEDSSIYLCSVIQGLNTEAFFGQGTRLTVV.

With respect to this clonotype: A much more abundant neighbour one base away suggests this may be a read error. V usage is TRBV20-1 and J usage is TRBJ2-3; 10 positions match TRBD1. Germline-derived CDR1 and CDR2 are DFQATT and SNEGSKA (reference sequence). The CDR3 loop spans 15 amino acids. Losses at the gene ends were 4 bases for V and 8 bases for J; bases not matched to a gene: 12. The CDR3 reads CSAISGTGVLGTQYF. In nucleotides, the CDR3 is TGCAGTGCTATCTCCGGGACAGGGGTTTTAGGTACGCAGTATTTT.

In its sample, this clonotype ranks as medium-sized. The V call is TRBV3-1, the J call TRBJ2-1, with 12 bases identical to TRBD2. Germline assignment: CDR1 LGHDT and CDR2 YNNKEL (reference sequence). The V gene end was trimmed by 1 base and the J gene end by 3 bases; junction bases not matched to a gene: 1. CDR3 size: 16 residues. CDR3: CASSQGTSGNYNEQFF. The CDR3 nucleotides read TGTGCCAGCAGCCAAGGGACTAGCGGGAACTACAATGAGCAGTTCTTC.

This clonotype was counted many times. The CDR3 reads CSARDPTSGIPGELFF. The DNA for the CDR3 is TGCAGTGCTAGAGATCCGACTAGCGGGATCCCCGGGGAGCTGTTTTTT. This chain connects TRBV20-1 to TRBJ2-2; 11 bases agree with TRBD2. The CDR3 sequence is 16 residues long. The J segment lost 6 bases and the V segment lost 0 bases, leaving 6 bases of the junction unmatched. Germline CDR1 and CDR2: DFQATT and SNEGSKA (reference sequence).

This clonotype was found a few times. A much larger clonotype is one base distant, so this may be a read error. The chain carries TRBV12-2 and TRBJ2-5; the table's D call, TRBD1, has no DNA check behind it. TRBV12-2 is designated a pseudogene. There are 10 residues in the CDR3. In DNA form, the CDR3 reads TGTGTAAGTCGCTTCAACAGGGAGTACTTC. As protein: CVSRFNREYF.

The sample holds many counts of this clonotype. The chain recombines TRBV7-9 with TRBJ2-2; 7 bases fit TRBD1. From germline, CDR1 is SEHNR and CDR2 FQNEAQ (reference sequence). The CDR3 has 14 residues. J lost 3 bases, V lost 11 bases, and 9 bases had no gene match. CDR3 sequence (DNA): TGTGCCGCAGGGGGAGACTTCCACACCGGGGAGCTGTTTTTT. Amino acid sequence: CAAGGDFHTGELFF.

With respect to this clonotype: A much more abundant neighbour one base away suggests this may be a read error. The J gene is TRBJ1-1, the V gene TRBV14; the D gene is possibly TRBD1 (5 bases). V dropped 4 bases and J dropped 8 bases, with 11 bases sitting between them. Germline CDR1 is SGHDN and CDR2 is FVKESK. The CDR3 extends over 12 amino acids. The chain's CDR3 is CASSPSGGEAFF. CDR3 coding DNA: TGTGCCAGCAGCCCCTCTGGGGGGGAAGCTTTCTTT.

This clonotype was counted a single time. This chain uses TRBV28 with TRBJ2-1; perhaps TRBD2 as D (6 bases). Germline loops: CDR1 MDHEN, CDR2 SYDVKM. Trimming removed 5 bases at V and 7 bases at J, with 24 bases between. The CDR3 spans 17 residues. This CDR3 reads CASSQAPGGAPGNEQFF. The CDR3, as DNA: TGTGCCAGCAGTCAGGCCCCCGGAGGGGCCCCAGGGAATGAGCAGTTCTTC.

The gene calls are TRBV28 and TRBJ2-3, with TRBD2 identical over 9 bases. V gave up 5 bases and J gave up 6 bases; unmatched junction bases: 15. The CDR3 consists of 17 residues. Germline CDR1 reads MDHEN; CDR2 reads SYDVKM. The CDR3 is CASSPIQIAGVGDTQYF. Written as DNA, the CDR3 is TGTGCCAGCAGTCCCATACAAATAGCGGGAGTAGGGGATACGCAGTATTTT.

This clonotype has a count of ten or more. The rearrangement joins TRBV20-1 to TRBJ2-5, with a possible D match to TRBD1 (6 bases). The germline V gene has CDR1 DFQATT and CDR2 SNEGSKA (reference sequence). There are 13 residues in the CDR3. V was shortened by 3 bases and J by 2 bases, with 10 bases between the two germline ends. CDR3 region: CSARTGPQETQYF. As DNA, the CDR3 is TGCAGTGCTAGGACAGGCCCTCAAGAGACCCAGTACTTC.

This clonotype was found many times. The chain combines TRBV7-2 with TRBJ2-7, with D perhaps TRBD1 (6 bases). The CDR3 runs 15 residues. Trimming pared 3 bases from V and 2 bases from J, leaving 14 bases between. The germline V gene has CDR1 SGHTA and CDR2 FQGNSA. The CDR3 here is CASSLAGTSPYEQYF. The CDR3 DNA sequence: TGTGCCAGCAGCTTGGCCGGGACAAGTCCCTACGAGCAGTACTTC.

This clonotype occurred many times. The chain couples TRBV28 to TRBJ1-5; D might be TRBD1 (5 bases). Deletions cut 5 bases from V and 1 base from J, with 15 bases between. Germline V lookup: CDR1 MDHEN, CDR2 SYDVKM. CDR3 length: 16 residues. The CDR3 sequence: CASSPAGRGSNQPQHF. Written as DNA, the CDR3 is TGTGCCAGCAGTCCCGCAGGGCGCGGGAGCAATCAGCCCCAGCATTTT.

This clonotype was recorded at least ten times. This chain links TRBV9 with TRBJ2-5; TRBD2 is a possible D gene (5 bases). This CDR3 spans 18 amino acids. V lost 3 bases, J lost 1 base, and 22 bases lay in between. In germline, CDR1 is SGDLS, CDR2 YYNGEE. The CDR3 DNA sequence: TGTGCCAGCAGCGAGAGACCTTCAAGCGGATATACCCAAGAGACCCAGTACTTC. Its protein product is CASSERPSSGYTQETQYF.